This is a list of T cell receptor beta chains from one sample in a study of shared clonotypes between healthy human individuals. Sequencing used immunoSEQ multiplex PCR; TCRdb keeps in-frame clones, though not all of them. The sample has 2 million to 2.5 million clones; 85% to 95% are singletons. The sequencing input was naive CD4+ T cells sorted from blood. Receptor source: a man younger than 35 in good health. The CDR3 runs from the conserved cysteine through the conserved F or W. The D gene is left open where the match is weak. Where a row states a size, it is once, few, many or the class of an expanded clone; other rows omit it.

TRBJ1-3,17,.,TRBV11-2,.,CASSSNIQGLRGNTIYF,TGTGCCAGCAGCTCGAATATACAGGGTTTAAGAGGAAACACCATATATTTT
TRBJ1-2,14,.,TRBV9,few,CASSVARTDYGYTF,TGTGCCAGCAGCGTAGCTAGGACAGACTATGGCTACACCTTC
TRBJ1-1,15,.,TRBV18,.,CASSPYEGVSTEAFF,TGTGCCAGCTCACCATATGAAGGGGTCTCCACTGAAGCTTTCTTT
TRBJ2-2,15,.,TRBV28,few,CASSSPSFGTGELFF,TGTGCCAGCAGTTCCCCGAGTTTTGGCACCGGGGAGCTGTTTTTT
TRBJ1-2,14,.,TRBV2,.,CASSSGRVNYGYTF,TGTGCCAGCAGTTCGGGGAGGGTTAACTATGGCTACACCTTC
TRBJ1-1,14,TRBD1,TRBV2,few,CASSAGTGITEAFF,TGTGCCAGCAGTGCCGGGACAGGGATCACTGAAGCTTTCTTT
TRBJ1-3,15,.,TRBV6-5,.,CASSYGAIAGNTIYF,TGTGCCAGCAGTTACGGGGCGATCGCTGGAAACACCATATATTTT
TRBJ1-4,15,TRBD1,TRBV19,.,CASSTSTGFNEKLFF,TGTGCCAGTAGTACCTCGACAGGGTTTAATGAAAAACTGTTTTTT
TRBJ2-5,13,.,TRBV2,.,CASNEEIQETQYF,TGTGCCAGCAATGAGGAGATACAAGAGACCCAGTACTTC
TRBJ2-7,14,.,TRBV5-8,.,CASSLLRDDYEQYF,TGTGCCAGCAGCTTGCTCCGGGACGACTACGAGCAGTACTTC
TRBJ2-3,17,.,TRBV11-2,.,CASSLGATVLSTDTQYF,TGTGCCAGCAGCTTAGGGGCGACAGTACTTAGCACAGATACGCAGTATTTT
TRBJ1-6,15,.,TRBV18,.,CASSTQQGRNSPLHF,TGTGCCAGCTCAACACAACAGGGTCGAAATTCACCCCTCCACTTT
TRBJ2-5,15,TRBD1,TRBV6-6,.,CASSYRTGGQETQYF,TGTGCCAGCAGTTACCGGACAGGCGGCCAAGAGACCCAGTACTTC
TRBJ1-2,13,.,TRBV6-1,.,CASSESRSYGYTF,TGTGCCAGCAGTGAGAGTCGGTCCTATGGCTACACCTTC
TRBJ2-2,14,.,TRBV10-1,.,CATVRDLGSGELFF,TGCGCCACGGTCCGGGACCTTGGGTCCGGGGAGCTGTTTTTT
TRBJ1-5,15,.,TRBV19,.,CASSVGDYSNQPQHF,TGTGCCAGTAGTGTAGGTGATTATAGCAATCAGCCCCAGCATTTT
TRBJ1-2,14,TRBD1,TRBV29-1,.,CSVGAGTGLRGYTF,TGCAGCGTTGGAGCCGGGACAGGGCTCCGTGGCTACACCTTC
TRBJ2-2,16,.,TRBV12-5,.,CASGFRGFANTGELFF,TGTGCTAGTGGTTTTAGGGGGTTCGCGAACACCGGGGAGCTGTTTTTT
TRBJ2-7,13,.,TRBV4-1,.,CASSQVGSYEQYF,TGCGCCAGCAGCCAAGTCGGCTCCTACGAGCAGTACTTC
TRBJ2-3,14,.,TRBV6-4,.,CASSPGGATDTQYF,TGTGCCAGCAGTCCGGGCGGGGCCACAGATACGCAGTATTTT
TRBJ2-5,13,.,TRBV6-1,.,CASSEDRAETQYF,TGTGCCAGCAGTGAAGACAGGGCTGAGACCCAGTACTTC
TRBJ1-6,13,TRBD1,TRBV6-1,.,CASCERGPSPLHF,TGTGCCAGCTGCGAGAGGGGGCCTTCACCCCTCCACTTT
TRBJ1-2,13,.,TRBV19,.,CASSIHGANGYTF,TGTGCCAGTAGTATCCACGGGGCCAATGGCTACACCTTC
TRBJ2-2,17,TRBD2,TRBV13,.,CASSSSGRLVGTGELFF,TGTGCCAGCAGTTCCAGCGGGAGGCTTGTCGGTACCGGGGAGCTGTTTTTT
TRBJ1-6,13,TRBD1,TRBV19,.,CASRQGNNSPLHF,TGTGCCTCCCGACAGGGGAATAATTCACCCCTCCACTTT
TRBJ1-4,15,.,TRBV6-6,.,CASSTPTSGREKLFF,TGTGCCAGCAGTACACCGACGAGTGGCCGTGAAAAACTGTTTTTT
TRBJ2-3,14,.,TRBV2,.,CASRTASGTDTQYF,TGTGCCAGCAGGACGGCTAGCGGCACAGATACGCAGTATTTT